This TCR beta chain was identified in a study of cytomegalovirus exposure and HLA in healthy donors. Per the germline V gene, CDR1 is DFQATT and CDR2 is SNEGSKA (reference sequence). The CDR3 runs 11 residues. Trimming left V 6 bases short and J 8 bases short, with 11 bases between. Study results and caveats: Later on, a genetic analysis was performed. It linked a missense variant in DCLRE1C with V- and J-gene trimming of TCR beta. Most TCR sequences showed up rarely, but some public TCRs showed up in many donors.

For this clone: Its antigen is unknown.

Healthy bone marrow donors made up the cohort. Primers: 60 Vbeta forward and 13 Jbeta reverse. The method was immunoSEQ multiplex PCR; TCRdb's version includes in-frame clones alone and lacks a portion of them. Here the sample spans roughly 120,000 clones, roughly 66% being singletons. The chain employs TRBV20-1 and TRBJ2-4; tentatively, D is TRBD1 (5 bases). The source of this sequence is a man aged 55 to 70 in good health and CMV-seropositive. The sequencing sample was made of PBMCs. CDR3 nucleotides: TGCAGTGCCTTAGACAGCCACATTCAGTACTTC. Its protein product is CSALDSHIQYF.